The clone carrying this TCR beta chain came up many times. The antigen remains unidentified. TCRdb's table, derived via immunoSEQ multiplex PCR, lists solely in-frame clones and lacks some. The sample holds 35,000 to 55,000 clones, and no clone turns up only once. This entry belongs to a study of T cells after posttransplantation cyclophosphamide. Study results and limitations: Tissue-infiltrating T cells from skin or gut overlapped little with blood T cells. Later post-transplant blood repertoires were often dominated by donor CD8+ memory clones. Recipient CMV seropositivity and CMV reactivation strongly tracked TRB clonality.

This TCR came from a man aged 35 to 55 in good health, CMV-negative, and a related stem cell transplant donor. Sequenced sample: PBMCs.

The CDR3 is CASSRTSGSTDIQYF. CDR3 coding DNA: TGTGCCAGCAGTCGGACTAGCGGGTCCACGGACATTCAGTACTTC. This chain uses TRBV6-1 with TRBJ2-4; TRBD2 matches 11 bases. With 5 bases clipped from V and 8 bases from J, the junction kept 8 bases outside the gene matches. The length of the CDR3 is 15 residues. Germline CDR1 reads MNHNS; CDR2 reads SASEGT.